This TCR beta chain was recorded in a study of blood T cell repertoires in COVID-19. The wider study: Researchers got acute and convalescent COVID-19 samples from the United States, Italy and Spain. PBMCs, B-cell-depleted T cells, or T cells provided the cDNA or gDNA that made up the material.

The table came from immunoSEQ multiplex PCR; TCRdb's copy has only in-frame clones and leaves some out. In the table there are roughly 86,000 clones, 80% to 85% of which are singletons. The CDR3 runs to 15 residues. The V gene's germline CDR1 is SGHTA and CDR2 FQGNSA. Between the trimmed V and J ends, which lost 2 bases and 0 bases, there was a span of 10 bases. The TCR sequence derives from a man in his sixties with acute or convalescent COVID-19. The chain is built from TRBV7-2 and TRBJ1-1; possible D gene TRBD1, 5 bases. Specimen: peripheral blood. The CDR3 nucleotides read TGTGCCAGCAGCTTATTAATCAGGGTGAACACTGAAGCTTTCTTT. Amino acids: CASSLLIRVNTEAFF. The full variable domain, its missing parts supplied by reference TRBV7-2 and TRBJ1-1, is GAGVSQSPSNKVTEKGKDVELRCDPISGHTALYWYRQSLGQGLEFLIYFQGNSAPDKSGLPSDRFSAERTGGSVSTLTIQRTQQEDSAVYLCASSLLIRVNTEAFFGQGTRLTVV.